Below, one T cell receptor (beta chain) is given with its context. V gave up 5 bases and J gave up 8 bases; unmatched junction bases: 8. The CDR3 contains 13 residues. Germline V gene data show CDR1 as SGHNT and CDR2 as YENEEA. This entry is derived from a study of blood T cell repertoires in COVID-19. Whole-study context: From T cells, B-cell-depleted T cells, or PBMCs came the material, which was cDNA or gDNA.

Measured with immunoSEQ multiplex PCR; TCRdb has only the in-frame clones, and not every one. The sample includes 300,000 to 400,000 clones, 89% of them seen just once. Sample: peripheral blood. The rearrangement joins TRBV11-3 to TRBJ1-2; 7 bases are shared with TRBD1. This sequence was found in a woman in her 30s with COVID-19, enrolled during active disease. This CDR3 reads CASSALGQRGYTF. The CDR3 DNA follows: TGTGCCAGCAGCGCCCTGGGACAGAGAGGCTACACCTTC.